This TCR beta chain was recovered during a study of blood T cell repertoires in COVID-19. Study information: Sources were T cells, B-cell-depleted T cells, or PBMCs; the material itself was cDNA or gDNA.

Per the authors' pipeline: Estimation of nucleated cell counts relied on the amplification of reference gene primers. The protocol was immunoSEQ multiplex PCR, while the TCRdb copy is restricted to in-frame clones and leaves out a portion. The V and J calls and clone size are taken from that table; D and trimming were inferred from the DNA. The sample has tens of thousands of clones, approximately 86% seen once. The material sequenced was peripheral blood. This receptor was obtained from a man aged 55 to 70 with acute or convalescent COVID-19.

The CDR3 sequence: CASSFRLETQYF. Written as DNA, the CDR3 is TGTGCCAGCAGTTTTCGTCTGGAGACCCAGTACTTC. The chain links TRBV28 to TRBJ2-5; D gene uncertain. This CDR3 is 12 amino acids long. V shed 3 bases and J shed 5 bases, with 7 bases lying between them. Germline loops: CDR1 MDHEN, CDR2 SYDVKM.